Listed below are T cell receptor beta chains from one sample, sequenced in a study of blood T cell repertoires in COVID-19. Assay used: immunoSEQ multiplex PCR; TCRdb lists only in-frame clones, some missing. The table shows about 130,000 clones, with around 79% occurring only once. What was sequenced was peripheral blood. The receptor source for this set is a woman aged 70-85 years with COVID-19, enrolled during active disease. The CDR3 runs from the conserved cysteine through the conserved F or W. The order of the fields is J gene, V gene, D gene, clone size, CDR3 protein. A D gene is named only where the DNA matches it firmly. For some rows the clone size is stated as once, few or many, or as a class when expanded; others skip it.

j_call: TRBJ1-2; v_call: TRBV27; d_call: .; clone_size: .; cdr3_aa: CASSQQGGRPNGYTF
j_call: TRBJ2-1; v_call: TRBV7-2; d_call: TRBD2; clone_size: few; cdr3_aa: CASSPPPSGGIEQFF
j_call: TRBJ1-1; v_call: TRBV5-8; d_call: .; clone_size: .; cdr3_aa: CASSPGGVNTEAFF
j_call: TRBJ2-1; v_call: TRBV18; d_call: TRBD2; clone_size: .; cdr3_aa: CASSPPASGGEQFF
j_call: TRBJ2-5; v_call: TRBV19; d_call: TRBD1; clone_size: few; cdr3_aa: CASSIIRTGQETQYF
j_call: TRBJ1-2; v_call: TRBV28; d_call: .; clone_size: once; cdr3_aa: CASSLYYYGYTF
j_call: TRBJ1-2; v_call: TRBV5-1; d_call: .; clone_size: .; cdr3_aa: CASSLGQPEDGYTF
j_call: TRBJ1-1; v_call: TRBV5-1; d_call: TRBD1; clone_size: .; cdr3_aa: CASSIDRGPNTEAFF
j_call: TRBJ1-2; v_call: TRBV24-1; d_call: .; clone_size: .; cdr3_aa: CATSDGPTGSAGYTF
j_call: TRBJ2-5; v_call: TRBV9; d_call: TRBD2; clone_size: .; cdr3_aa: CASSLAGSRQETQYF
j_call: TRBJ1-1; v_call: TRBV11-2; d_call: .; clone_size: .; cdr3_aa: CASSLGTEFEAFF
j_call: TRBJ1-1; v_call: TRBV15; d_call: .; clone_size: .; cdr3_aa: CATSRTGSTEAFF
j_call: TRBJ2-7; v_call: TRBV6-5; d_call: TRBD2; clone_size: .; cdr3_aa: CASSTSGATYEQYF